The present T cell receptor (beta chain) was sequenced within a study of blood T cell repertoires in COVID-19. Study background: Samples representing acute and convalescent COVID-19 were sourced from the United States, Italy and Spain. The cDNA or gDNA used as material had been derived from T cells, B-cell-depleted T cells, or PBMCs.

Sequencing used immunoSEQ multiplex PCR; TCRdb keeps in-frame clones, though not all of them. This sample carries approximately 65,000 clones, roughly 88% of them seen once, and the ten largest clones take less than 0.55%. The CDR3 is 20 residues long. V was shortened by 2 bases and J by 0 bases, with 23 bases between the two germline ends. Germline loops: CDR1 MNHNS, CDR2 SASEGT. Sequencing was done on a sample of peripheral blood. The source is a man in his fifties with COVID-19, enrolled during active disease. V usage is TRBV6-1 and J usage is TRBJ2-4, with a tentative D call TRBD1 (5 bases). The CDR3, as DNA: TGTGCCAGCAGTGAAAGACCCTATTTAGGAAGGACACTAGCCAAAAACATTCAGTACTTC. Translation: CASSERPYLGRTLAKNIQYF.